The present T cell receptor beta chain was sequenced within a study of cytomegalovirus exposure and HLA in healthy donors. 60 Vbeta and 13 Jbeta primers were used in PCR. Sequencing was performed with immunoSEQ multiplex PCR; in TCRdb, only in-frame clones are kept and a portion is missing. This sample has more than 140,000 clones, with about three quarters found just once. Points from the study as a whole: With high specificity and sensitivity, the classifier reportedly diagnosed cytomegalovirus status.

As regards this clone: The antigen is not known.

The CDR3 is made up of 16 amino acids. V was pared by 2 bases and J by 3 bases, with 7 bases of the junction left unmatched. CDR1 SGHDT and CDR2 YYEEEE come from the germline V gene. The sequenced sample consisted of PBMCs. The chain combines TRBV5-6 with TRBJ2-1; the match to TRBD1 covers 8 bases. This TCR was recovered from a male donor in good health and CMV-seronegative. This CDR3 reads CASSLRTGTGYNEQFF. As DNA, the CDR3 is TGTGCCAGCAGCTTACGAACCGGGACAGGCTACAATGAGCAGTTCTTC.